One and the same sample provided the 10 T cell receptor beta chains below, sequenced in a study of blood T cells in healthy people across ages. Alongside a J-beta primer mix, a sample-barcoded 5' primer served in a second PCR lasting 7 to 11 cycles. TCRdb processed the 5' RACE reads anew with MiXCR; each CDR3 protein has one entry. The table lists approximately 780,000 distinct CDR3 sequences, 25% to 30% of them singletons, with over 2.5% in the top ten. The sample was also reused in another study, on T cells of mothers and their children.

Material: blood. The receptors shown here come from a boy between 5 and 17 years old in good health.

The chain recombines TRBV29-1 with TRBJ2-5, with D possibly matching TRBD2 (6 bases). The CDR3 is 13 amino acids. Looked up from germline, CDR1 is SQVTM and CDR2 is ANQGSEA. V lost 6 bases to trimming and J lost 2 bases, with 13 bases between them. The CDR3 is CSVVDYSQETQYF. For the CDR3, the DNA is TGCAGCGTAGTGGACTACTCTCAAGAGACCCAGTACTTC.

The rearrangement joins TRBV25-1 to TRBJ2-3, with a tentative D call TRBD1 (7 bases). Germline-derived CDR1 and CDR2 are MGHDK and SYGVNS. The V and J ends lost 8 bases and 3 bases respectively, with 12 bases between them. The CDR3 runs 13 residues. CDR3 region: CASGGTVTDTQYF. The CDR3 DNA is TGTGCCAGCGGCGGGACAGTAACAGATACGCAGTATTTT.

There are a few counts of this clonotype. This rearrangement joins TRBV9 to TRBJ2-5; no clear D gene. V was cut by 0 bases and J by 1 base, with 10 bases left in between. The CDR3 extends over 15 amino acids. Germline V gene sequence: CDR1 SGDLS, CDR2 YYNGEE. The CDR3 DNA sequence: TGTGCCAGCAGCGTAGGTCGCAGGAGCCAAGAGACCCAGTACTTC. Amino acid sequence: CASSVGRRSQETQYF. Combining the CDR3 with reference TRBV9 and TRBJ2-5 gives the whole variable domain DSGVTQTPKHLITATGQRVTLRCSPRSGDLSVYWYQQSLDQGLQFLIQYYNGEERAKGNILERFSAQQFPDLHSELNLSSLELGDSALYFCASSVGRRSQETQYFGPGTRLLVL.

In this sample, this clonotype turned up a few times. The chain has TRBV27 and TRBJ2-3; D remains unclear. Germline V CDR1 and CDR2: MNHEY, SMNVEV (reference sequence). The CDR3 totals 13 residues. The V end lost 10 bases, the J end lost 6 bases, and 17 bases lay between the germline ends. The CDR3 DNA reads as TGTGCCACCACTCGTCCCCCCGATGATACGCAGTATTTT. Translated, it gives CATTRPPDDTQYF.

This clonotype was found a few times. The chain links TRBV12-3 or TRBV12-4 to TRBJ2-3; 8 bases are a match to TRBD2. The CDR3 covers 11 residues. V lost 5 bases and J lost 13; bases outside the gene matches: 5. The CDR3 DNA follows: TGTGCCAGCAGTGTCGGGACTAGTGAGTATTTT. This gives the protein CASSVGTSEYF.

This clonotype has only a few counts. The chain couples TRBV6-5 to TRBJ1-1; TRBD1 aligns across 7 bases. The CDR3 runs 14 residues. Germline V lookup: CDR1 MNHEY, CDR2 SVGAGI. The J segment lost 4 bases and the V segment lost 5 bases, leaving 7 bases of the junction unmatched. CDR3 in DNA: TGTGCCAGCAGTACAGACAGGGTGGGCACTGAAGCTTTCTTT. Encoded protein: CASSTDRVGTEAFF.

This clonotype was seen a handful of times. This rearrangement joins TRBV4-2 to TRBJ2-2, with 8 bases lining up with TRBD2. The ends lost 0 bases at V and 4 bases at J; junction bases unmatched: 16. This CDR3 region has 20 residues. Germline V lookup: CDR1 LGHNA, CDR2 YNFKEQ. The CDR3, as DNA: TGTGCCAGCAGCCAAGAGGCCTCTGTGGGAGCGGGGGATCTCACCGGGGAGCTGTTTTTT. Its translation is CASSQEASVGAGDLTGELFF.

V usage is TRBV20-1 and J usage is TRBJ2-5, with a possible D match to TRBD1 (6 bases). V was shortened by 6 bases and J by 3 bases, with 14 bases between the two germline ends. Looked up from germline, CDR1 is DFQATT and CDR2 is SNEGSKA (reference sequence). The CDR3 has 13 amino acids. As DNA, the CDR3 is TGCAGTGCAGGCGTGGGGGCGGAAGAGACCCAGTACTTC. This codes for CSAGVGAEETQYF.

This clonotype came up a few times. The chain couples TRBV20-1 to TRBJ2-4; D gene ambiguous. Germline V CDR1 and CDR2: DFQATT, SNEGSKA (reference sequence). The CDR3 consists of 14 residues. With 5 bases removed from V and 8 bases from J, the gap between germline ends came to 19 bases. This CDR3 is CSAEVGEVLDIQYF. The DNA for the CDR3 is TGCAGTGCTGAGGTCGGTGAGGTCCTGGACATTCAGTACTTC.

There are a few counts of this clonotype. The chain employs TRBV21-1 and TRBJ2-3; the table's D call TRBD2 went unverified against the DNA. TRBV21-1 is annotated as a pseudogene. This CDR3 region has 19 residues. The CDR3, as DNA: TGTGCCAGCAGCAAAGATAGCGCTAGCGGGGGAATTACGACAGATACGCAGTATTTT. Its protein product is CASSKDSASGGITTDTQYF.